This TCR beta chain was sequenced for a study of shared clonotypes between healthy human individuals (dated by TCRdb to the early 2020s). The study in broad terms: Two women and a few men aged 18 to 49 years were included in the cohort. Leukapheresis yielded between about 0.85 and 10 billion PBMCs per donor. Libraries were prepared and TCR repertoires were sequenced by different laboratories using diverse techniques, in order to increase sequencing depth and limit assay-specific biases. To estimate repertoire size and how much clonotypes are shared between individuals, the study performed deep sequencing of blood TCR repertoires from roughly five healthy adults. Per donor, three plates each were used for CD4 naive and CD4 memory, two for CD8 naive, and one for CD8 memory. Paper-wide results and their limitations: Even with the large sequencing depth, rarefaction of the sorted-subset datasets indicated that sequencing was incomplete. Across a few donors, approximately 5% of naive CD4, 3% to 4% of naive CD8, roughly 2.2% of memory CD4, and roughly 0.4% of memory CD8 clonotypes were shared. Sampling was limited to blood, and TCR repertoires in tissue likely differ from TCR repertoires in blood. Pairwise subsampling indicated that sequencing depth was expected to affect the degree of clonotype sharing among donors. Clonotypes shared by all four sorted-subset donors showed higher generation probabilities than non-shared clonotypes. Because the study included only a small number of donors, the genetic and exposure-history diversity represented was limited. Larger estimated clonotype richness was generally found for naive subsets than for memory subsets.

The CDR3 spans 13 residues, from the cysteine through the phenylalanine. Only the CDR3 portion is preserved as DNA: 39 bases, with reading frame beginning at the first base. After removal of 5 bases from V and 5 bases from J, the junction retains 6 bases not matched to a gene. For CDR1 and CDR2, the germline V gene lists SQVTM and ANQGSEA. Regarding this clone: No antigen is known for it. No base quality values were provided; no much bigger clone lies one nucleotide off.

TCR CDR3 regions were amplified from genomic DNA by multiplex PCR using the deep immunoSEQ assay. For each cell subset, the extracted genomic DNA was distributed evenly across all wells of several immunoSEQ 96-well plates, and each plate served as one replicate. Each replicate PCR for sorted subsets received roughly 0.2 ug genomic DNA, equal to roughly 30,000 T cell genomes. Purified libraries were measured with a Qubit 3.0 fluorometer, size-checked on a Bioanalyzer 2100, and measured again with the KAPA Library Quantification kit. Each immunoSEQ 96-well plate was sequenced on its own single-read 150-cycle Illumina NextSeq 550 flow cell. Regarding the original processing steps: Because the immunoSEQ output held only junctional sequences and lacked quality scores, the filtering could not match the filtering applied to full-length reads. Sequences were annotated with PyIR, a Python wrapper for IgBLAST v1.9, and V/J genes and CDR3 were assigned using IMGT germline references. Any read was removed if the V/J assignment was weak (E-value above 1e-6), the CDR3 was missing, or the read contained stop codons, out-of-frame junctions, or ambiguous translated residues. V3J clonotypes were defined as sequences sharing the same inferred V gene, J gene, and CDR3 amino acid sequence. Percentage overlap between repertoires was computed as shared unique clonotypes divided by the size of the smaller repertoire. Three approaches were used to assess repertoire richness: RTK rarefaction, the Chao1 estimator, and Recon v2.1 estimates of unobserved clonotypes. Generation probabilities for all TCRbeta clonotypes obtained by the gDNA method from a few donors were computed using OLGA. TCRdb limited this immuneACCESS table to in-frame rearrangements with V and J called. A share of clones is missing; checked studies link under half to unresolved V genes, and the rest is unexplained. From that table come the V and J calls and clone size; the DNA was used to work out D and trimming. This sample holds around 1.6 million clones; 95% to 99% were observed only once. The ten most abundant clones make up about 0.4% of the sample.

Healthy HIV-negative adults with no recently reported acute infections or vaccinations were included as donors. Every donor was a Caucasian adult residing in Nashville, Tennessee, USA. Magnetic negative selection was used to enrich CD4+ T cells, after which naive cells were positively selected on CD45RA and the negative fraction became the memory subset. Blood was collected by leukapheresis, and PBMCs were isolated by Ficoll-Histopaque density gradient centrifugation and then cryopreserved in liquid nitrogen vapor phase. Purity and quantity of every magnetically sorted T cell population were checked by analytical flow cytometry. Genomic DNA was isolated from every sorted fraction and measured by UV absorbance on a Nanodrop 2000c.

This receptor chain uses TRBV29-1 and TRBJ2-1; 7 junctional bases match TRBD2. Sample: naive CD4+ T cells sorted from blood. In the paper's terms, the cell subset or site label means: CD45RA+ positively selected. This sequence was found in a young man in good health. The encoded CDR3 is CSVRREINNEQFF. The sequence in DNA is TGCAGCGTTCGGCGGGAGATCAACAATGAGCAGTTCTTC.